Following are 15 T cell receptor beta chains from one sample sequenced in a study of T-cell memory formation after mild COVID-19. TCRdb processed the 5' RACE reads anew with MiXCR; each CDR3 protein has one entry. The top ten hold 20% to 25% of the sample, which has approximately 350,000 distinct CDR3 sequences, approximately 13% seen once. What was sequenced was PBMCs or a T cell subset sorted from them (not recorded which). The source of these receptors is a man aged 18 to 35 who had mild COVID-19 (a few samples of this study predate the infection). Cell type and time point are not known.

CDR3 amino acids: CASSFGFSGGTGELFF. The CDR3 DNA is TGTGCCAGCAGCTTTGGTTTTAGCGGGGGCACCGGGGAGCTGTTTTTT. This rearrangement joins TRBV7-2 to TRBJ2-2; 9 positions agree with TRBD2. The CDR3 loop spans 16 amino acids. Germline-derived CDR1 and CDR2 are SGHTA and FQGNSA. V trimming: 3 bases; J trimming: 4 bases; junction bases outside the gene matches: 6.

The chain uses TRBV27 and TRBJ2-7; TRBD1 is a possible D gene (5 bases). Trimming shortened V by 6 bases and J by 5 bases, and 14 bases separated the two germline ends. The CDR3 spans 13 residues. The V gene's germline CDR1 is MNHEY and CDR2 SMNVEV (reference sequence). CDR3 sequence: CASRLMMDNEQYF. In DNA, the CDR3 is TGTGCCAGCAGATTAATGATGGACAACGAGCAGTACTTC.

CDR3 amino acids: CASSVEIKNSPLHF. The CDR3 nucleotides are TGCGCCAGCAGCGTTGAGATCAAGAATTCACCCCTCCACTTT. This sequence joins TRBV4-1 and TRBJ1-6; no clear D gene. Germline CDR1 MGHRA, CDR2 YSYEKL. V was clipped by 5 bases and J by 7 bases, with 12 bases between them. The CDR3 loop spans 14 amino acids.

This clonotype was seen repeatedly, ten times or more. The chain is built from TRBV5-1 and TRBJ1-1; no clear D. The V end was cut by 1 base, the J end by 1 base, with 8 bases between. CDR3 length equals 14 residues. Germline CDR1 is SGHRS and CDR2 is YFSETQ. CDR3 sequence: CASSLRGENTEAFF. CDR3 sequence (DNA): TGCGCCAGCAGCTTGCGAGGAGAGAACACTGAAGCTTTCTTT. The full variable domain, with the rest looked up from reference TRBV5-1 and TRBJ1-1, is KAGVTQTPRYLIKTRGQQVTLSCSPISGHRSVSWYQQTPGQGLQFLFEYFSETQRNKGNFPGRFSGRQFSNSRSEMNVSTLELGDSALYLCASSLRGENTEAFFGQGTRLTVV.

The CDR3 coding sequence is TGTGCCAGTAGATTCAGGGATTCTGAAGCTTTCTTT. This encodes CASRFRDSEAFF. This chain connects TRBV19 to TRBJ1-1; maybe TRBD1 (5 bases). Trimming took off 6 bases at V and 6 bases at J, with 11 bases between the two ends. Germline lookup yields CDR1 LNHDA and CDR2 SQIVND (reference sequence). The CDR3 covers 12 residues.

The rearrangement links TRBV7-8 to TRBJ2-7; 10 bases line up with TRBD2. The V and J ends lost 6 bases and 0 bases, in that order; junction bases with no gene match: 5. This CDR3 is 15 amino acids long. From germline, CDR1 is SGHVS and CDR2 FQNEAQ. The CDR3 nucleotides read TGTGCCAGCAGTTGGACTAGCGGTACCTCCTACGAGCAGTACTTC. Amino acid sequence: CASSWTSGTSYEQYF.

In its sample, this clonotype was seen many times. This chain uses TRBV7-3 with TRBJ2-6; 7 bases agree with TRBD1. Per the germline V gene, CDR1 is SGHTA and CDR2 is FQGTGA. The CDR3 length is 15 residues. J gave up 2 bases and V 5 bases, and 3 bases lay outside the gene matches. The CDR3 DNA is TGTGCCAGCAGCCCCGACAGGGCTGGGGCCAACGTCCTGACTTTC. It specifies CASSPDRAGANVLTF.

The DNA of the CDR3 is TGTGCCAGCAGTTACACCAGTTACACCGGGGAGCTGTTTTTT. It yields the protein CASSYTSYTGELFF. This chain joins TRBV6-2 or TRBV6-3 and TRBJ2-2, with D unclear. The CDR3 spans 14 residues. Germline CDR1 and CDR2: MNHEY and SVGEGT. Trimming stripped 2 bases from V and 3 bases from J, with 7 bases between.

The gene calls are TRBV6-5 and TRBJ2-4; 8 positions match TRBD2. Trimming took 2 bases from V and 3 from J; bases not matched to a gene: 6. This CDR3 comprises 16 residues. Germline lookup yields CDR1 MNHEY and CDR2 SVGAGI. Here the CDR3 reads CASSYAGGLDKNIQYF. The CDR3 DNA reads as TGTGCCAGCAGTTACGCGGGGGGCCTTGACAAAAACATTCAGTACTTC.

This clonotype has a handful of counts. This chain uses TRBV6-1 with TRBJ1-1; D remains ambiguous. V lost 2 bases to trimming and J lost 0 bases, with 10 bases between them. This CDR3 has 15 amino acids. Germline values: CDR1 MNHNS, CDR2 SASEGT. CDR3 protein: CASSEPADMNTEAFF. CDR3 sequence (DNA): TGTGCCAGCAGTGAACCGGCAGACATGAACACTGAAGCTTTCTTT.

The rearrangement uses TRBV7-3 and TRBJ2-1; D gene unclear. Looked up from germline, CDR1 is SGHTA and CDR2 is FQGTGA. The CDR3 length is 15 residues. The ends were cut back, 2 bases at V and 7 bases at J, with 15 bases in the middle. CDR3 DNA sequence: TGTGCCAGCAGCTTACAGTCCCAGACGTGGAATGAGCAGTTCTTC. Translating gives CASSLQSQTWNEQFF.

In this sample, this clonotype turned up a few times. The chain employs TRBV20-1 and TRBJ1-1, with D maybe TRBD1 (5 bases). CDR1 and CDR2 from the germline V gene are DFQATT and SNEGSKA (reference sequence). V was pared by 6 bases and J by 8 bases, with 13 bases between. CDR3 length: 11 amino acids. CDR3 loop: CSAAPGGEAFF. CDR3 bases: TGCAGTGCCGCACCCGGGGGAGAAGCTTTCTTT.

This clonotype came up a few times. This sequence joins TRBV5-1 and TRBJ2-3; 12 bases map to TRBD2. This CDR3 comprises 18 residues. The trim removed 0 bases at V and 4 bases at J, leaving 9 bases unmatched. Germline V gene lookup returns CDR1 SGHRS and CDR2 YFSETQ. The CDR3: CASSLVASGGATADTQYF. In nucleotides, the CDR3 is TGCGCCAGCAGCTTGGTGGCTAGCGGGGGGGCAACCGCAGATACGCAGTATTTT.

The rearrangement joins TRBV6-2 or TRBV6-3 to TRBJ2-1, with a tentative D call TRBD2 (6 bases). The germline gives CDR1 MNHEY, CDR2 SVGEGT. This CDR3 is 17 amino acids long. V was shortened by 6 bases and J by 6 bases, with 24 bases between the two germline ends. The DNA for the CDR3 is TGTGCCAGCAGCCAGCCTAACCCACGAACGGGGGTCAATGAGCAGTTCTTC. Protein sequence: CASSQPNPRTGVNEQFF.

This clonotype was seen more than once but under ten times. The chain is built from TRBV4-3 and TRBJ1-6; D unclear. This CDR3 region has 18 residues. The V end was cut by 0 bases, the J end by 4 bases, with 16 bases between. Germline assignment: CDR1 LGHNA and CDR2 YSLEER. This chain's CDR3 is CASSQEAGFTSYNSPLHF. DNA of the CDR3: TGCGCCAGCAGCCAAGAGGCCGGGTTTACTTCTTATAATTCACCCCTCCACTTT.